The 10 T cell receptor beta chains given below trace back to one sample, sequenced in a study of T-cell reconstitution after alpha-beta-depleted transplantation in children. Unique molecular identifiers featured in how the TCRbeta library was prepared. TCRdb re-called the PCR reads through MiXCR, storing one row per CDR3 protein. The table shows about 160,000 distinct CDR3 sequences, with around 10% occurring only once. The sequencing used PBMCs, collected before TCRalphabeta/CD19-depleted stem cell transplant. The source of these receptors is a boy aged 2 to 10 with acute myeloid leukemia, due to receive a stem cell transplant.

At least ten counts were recorded for this clonotype. The chain links TRBV5-1 to TRBJ1-3, with D possibly TRBD1 on 6 matching bases. CDR3 size: 15 residues. Looked up from germline, CDR1 is SGHRS and CDR2 is YFSETQ. V was shortened by 0 bases and J by 4 bases, with 11 bases between the two germline ends. CDR3 sequence reads: CASSLAGGPGNTIYF. The CDR3 DNA sequence: TGCGCCAGCAGCTTGGCCGGGGGCCCCGGAAACACCATATATTTT. Variable domain in full (rest from reference TRBV5-1 and TRBJ1-3): KAGVTQTPRYLIKTRGQQVTLSCSPISGHRSVSWYQQTPGQGLQFLFEYFSETQRNKGNFPGRFSGRQFSNSRSEMNVSTLELGDSALYLCASSLAGGPGNTIYFGEGSWLTVV.

This clonotype was detected many times. The chain joins TRBV25-1 to TRBJ2-3; D possibly corresponds to TRBD2 (6 bases). This CDR3 region has 14 residues. Germline V CDR1 and CDR2: MGHDK, SYGVNS. Trimming took off 3 bases at V and 4 bases at J, with 11 bases between the two ends. The CDR3 is CASSEASEADTQYF. CDR3 nucleotide sequence: TGTGCCAGCAGTGAGGCTAGCGAGGCAGATACGCAGTATTTT.

This clonotype has at least ten counts. The chain employs TRBV9 and TRBJ1-5, with D perhaps matching TRBD1 (6 bases). Germline V lookup: CDR1 SGDLS, CDR2 YYNGEE. Trimming left V 2 bases short and J 1 base short, with 10 bases between. The CDR3 sequence is 15 residues long. The DNA of the CDR3 is TGTGCCAGCAGCGTGAGGGGGGACAGCAATCAGCCCCAGCATTTT. Encoded protein: CASSVRGDSNQPQHF.

The chain employs TRBV27 and TRBJ2-2; unclear D gene. The CDR3 loop spans 13 amino acids. The germline V gene encodes CDR1 MNHEY and CDR2 SMNVEV (reference sequence). V gave up 3 bases and J gave up 3 bases, with 5 bases separating them. The CDR3 sequence is CASSLEHTGELFF. CDR3 coding DNA: TGTGCCAGCAGTTTGGAGCACACCGGGGAGCTGTTTTTT.

This clonotype appeared a few times. The rearrangement links TRBV20-1 to TRBJ2-7; 9 bases map to TRBD1. This CDR3 has 15 amino acids. The germline gives CDR1 DFQATT, CDR2 SNEGSKA (reference sequence). V dropped 0 bases and J dropped 4; count of bases not matched to a gene: 7. The CDR3 bases are TGCAGTGCTAGAGATGTACAGGGGGCGGGATACGAGCAGTACTTC. It specifies CSARDVQGAGYEQYF.

This clonotype has ten or more counts. The V gene is TRBV7-3, the J gene TRBJ2-1, with 8 bases that match TRBD1. The CDR3 runs 15 residues. Looked up from germline, CDR1 is SGHTA and CDR2 is FQGTGA. The V and J ends lost 5 bases and 0 bases, in that order; junction bases with no gene match: 3. Here the CDR3 DNA reads TGTGCCAGCAGCCAGGGGGCTGCCTCCTACAATGAGCAGTTCTTC. Amino acid sequence: CASSQGAASYNEQFF.

This clonotype was seen ten or more times. The CDR3 nucleotides are TGTGCCAGCAGCCCGGGTCTCCTGTACGAGCAGTACGTC. Protein product: CASSPGLLYEQYV. The rearrangement uses TRBV12-3 or TRBV12-4 and TRBJ2-7, with unresolved D. The CDR3 extends over 13 amino acids. The V end was cut by 6 bases, the J end by 4 bases, with 13 bases between.

The chain is built from TRBV18 and TRBJ1-5; D call uncertain. V lost 6 bases and J lost 5, with 11 bases in between. CDR1 is KGHSH and CDR2 is LQKENI in the germline V gene. The CDR3 covers 13 residues. Here the CDR3 DNA reads TGTGCCAGCTCCGAGGGCCGGGATCAGCCCCAGCATTTT. Translation gives CASSEGRDQPQHF.

V gene TRBV3-1 combines with J gene TRBJ2-1, with TRBD2 as a possible D gene (6 bases). Germline V gene data show CDR1 as LGHDT and CDR2 as YNNKEL (reference sequence). Trimming stripped 10 bases from V and 2 bases from J, with 21 bases between. The CDR3 contains 16 residues. CDR3 in amino acids: CATSKDPAGTYNEQFF. In DNA, the CDR3 is TGTGCCACCTCCAAAGACCCAGCGGGCACCTACAATGAGCAGTTCTTC.

This clonotype was seen repeatedly, ten times or more. The V gene is TRBV29-1, the J gene TRBJ2-7; no reliable D call. CDR3 length equals 11 residues. Per the germline V gene, CDR1 is SQVTM and CDR2 is ANQGSEA. Trimming took off 4 bases at V and 2 bases at J, with 6 bases between the two ends. CDR3 in DNA: TGCAGCGTTGGAGACGCCTACGAGCAGTACTTC. The encoded protein is CSVGDAYEQYF.